The 24 T cell receptor beta chains presented below share a single source sample, sequenced in a study of cytomegalovirus exposure and HLA in healthy donors. This PCR relied on a set of 60 Vbeta primers and 13 Jbeta primers. Libraries were prepared by immunoSEQ multiplex PCR; TCRdb keeps only in-frame clonotypes and omits some of them. The repertoire has 130,000 to 150,000 clones, around three quarters of them found once; the top ten carry approximately 6.3%. Material: PBMCs. The receptor source for this set is a woman aged 40 to 50 in good health and CMV-seropositive.

V and J are TRBV2 and TRBJ1-1; D uncertain. Germline lookup yields CDR1 SNHLY and CDR2 FYNNEI. The V gene lost 6 bases and the J gene lost 6 bases, with 14 bases spanning the gap. The CDR3 is 13 residues long. CDR3 residues: CASSVLRVSEAFF. CDR3 in DNA: TGTGCCAGCAGCGTGTTGAGGGTCTCTGAAGCTTTCTTT.

This clone was counted only a few times. This chain joins TRBV7-3 and TRBJ1-2, with 9 bases that match TRBD1. The V and J ends lost 1 base and 4 bases, in that order; junction bases with no gene match: 1. The CDR3 contains 14 residues. Germline V gives CDR1 SGHTA, CDR2 FQGTGA. DNA of the CDR3: TGTGCCAGCAGCTTAAGACAGGGGGGCTATGGCTACACCTTC. Encoded protein: CASSLRQGGYGYTF.

The V and J genes are TRBV5-5 and TRBJ1-1, with unresolved D. The V gene's germline CDR1 is SGHKS and CDR2 YYEKEE (reference sequence). The length of the CDR3 is 12 residues. Trimming cost V 0 bases and J 6 bases, with 6 bases left between them. The chain's CDR3 is CASSLDFAEAFF. The DNA of the CDR3 is TGTGCCAGCAGCTTGGACTTCGCTGAAGCTTTCTTT.

CDR3 amino acids: CASSPPGGSTPQHF. Written as DNA, the CDR3 is TGCGCCAGCAGCCCCCCAGGGGGAAGTACGCCCCAGCATTTT. V is TRBV4-1 and J is TRBJ1-5; 7 positions match TRBD1. The CDR3 extends over 14 amino acids. The trim removed 4 bases at V and 9 bases at J, leaving 9 bases unmatched. Germline V gene data show CDR1 as MGHRA and CDR2 as YSYEKL.

The chain employs TRBV4-1 and TRBJ1-1; tentative D call: TRBD1 (5 bases). The CDR3 sequence is 13 residues long. V was trimmed by 1 base and J by 6 bases, leaving 9 bases between them. Germline V gene sequence: CDR1 MGHRA, CDR2 YSYEKL. CDR3: CASSQVAGPEAFF. The CDR3, as DNA: TGCGCCAGCAGCCAAGTGGCAGGGCCTGAAGCTTTCTTT.

The CDR3 loop reads CASRRQSGESQPQHF. CDR3 DNA: TGTGCCAGTAGAAGACAGTCGGGGGAATCGCAGCCCCAGCATTTT. The chain couples TRBV19 to TRBJ1-5, with TRBD1 as a possible D gene (5 bases). Germline CDR1 and CDR2: LNHDA and SQIVND (reference sequence). The CDR3 contains 15 residues. Trimming pared 6 bases from V and 7 bases from J, leaving 19 bases between.

The rearrangement links TRBV5-1 to TRBJ2-1, with 8 bases that match TRBD1. Germline CDR1 is SGHRS and CDR2 is YFSETQ. This CDR3 comprises 17 residues. The ends lost 3 bases at V and 4 bases at J; junction bases unmatched: 12. The CDR3 spells CASSSEPATGAYNEQFF. CDR3 coding DNA: TGCGCCAGCAGCTCCGAACCAGCGACAGGGGCGTACAATGAGCAGTTCTTC.

The count of this clone is one. The chain has TRBV5-1 and TRBJ2-5; 7 bases fit TRBD2. The CDR3 runs to 16 residues. The germline gives CDR1 SGHRS, CDR2 YFSETQ. Trimming cost V 2 bases and J 0 bases; bases outside gene matches: 7. The CDR3 sequence is CASSFSSGANQETQYF. CDR3 DNA sequence: TGCGCCAGCAGCTTTTCAAGCGGGGCGAACCAAGAGACCCAGTACTTC.

Regarding this clone: Other DNA sequences in this sample translate to the same CDR3. The CDR3 DNA reads as TGTGCCAGCAGCTTGTGGGGGGGAGGGACAGATACGCAGTATTTT. It translates to CASSLWGGGTDTQYF. The chain carries TRBV5-4 and TRBJ2-3; the match to TRBD2 covers 7 bases. Trimming removed 1 base from V and 3 bases from J; junction bases left unmatched: 5. Germline CDR1 reads SGHNT; CDR2 reads YYREEE (reference sequence). CDR3 length equals 15 residues.

The chain is built from TRBV27 and TRBJ2-7, with 13 bases lining up with TRBD2. CDR3 length: 15 residues. Germline CDR1 reads MNHEY; CDR2 reads SMNVEV (reference sequence). Trimming removed 4 bases from V and 7 bases from J; junction bases left unmatched: 7. Here the CDR3 reads CASSSLAGGPREQYF. In nucleotides, the CDR3 is TGTGCCAGCAGTTCACTAGCGGGGGGGCCGAGAGAGCAGTACTTC.

In nucleotides, the CDR3 is TGTGCCAGCAGGGGGGGGACAGGGGGTCCTTATACGCAGTATTTT. It translates to CASRGGTGGPYTQYF. The gene calls are TRBV27 and TRBJ2-3, with 11 bases identical to TRBD1. The germline V gene has CDR1 MNHEY and CDR2 SMNVEV (reference sequence). Trimming removed 6 bases from V and 7 bases from J; junction bases left unmatched: 9. The CDR3 totals 15 residues.

The chain joins TRBV18 to TRBJ2-2; 8 nucleotides align to TRBD1. Germline V gives CDR1 KGHSH, CDR2 LQKENI. This CDR3 region has 16 residues. The V segment lost 3 bases and the J segment 3 bases; nucleotides outside the gene matches: 6. CDR3 amino acids: CASSPTGTGYTGELFF. DNA for the CDR3: TGTGCCAGCTCACCGACCGGGACAGGATACACCGGGGAGCTGTTTTTT.

V gene TRBV5-1 combines with J gene TRBJ2-3; possibly TRBD1 for D (6 bases). V was trimmed by 0 bases and J by 0 bases, leaving 11 bases between them. Germline V gives CDR1 SGHRS, CDR2 YFSETQ. This CDR3 is 16 amino acids long. DNA of the CDR3: TGCGCCAGCAGCTTGGAAGGCAGGGGAAGCACAGATACGCAGTATTTT. It encodes CASSLEGRGSTDTQYF.

V and J are TRBV5-4 and TRBJ1-2; 9 bases agree with TRBD1. Trimming took 3 bases from V and 10 from J; bases not matched to a gene: 7. CDR3 length: 13 amino acids. Per the germline V gene, CDR1 is SGHNT and CDR2 is YYREEE (reference sequence). CDR3 coding DNA: TGTGCCAGCAGCTGGTTGGGACAGGGCCCCTACACCTTC. It translates to CASSWLGQGPYTF.

The chain joins TRBV7-2 to TRBJ2-1; possibly TRBD2 for D (7 bases). With 0 bases removed from V and 2 bases from J, the gap between germline ends came to 17 bases. Germline CDR1 reads SGHTA; CDR2 reads FQGNSA. The CDR3 is 18 amino acids. DNA of the CDR3: TGTGCCAGCAGCTTAGCGGGTGGAGGGGGGGGGACCTACAATGAGCAGTTCTTC. Amino acids: CASSLAGGGGGTYNEQFF.

This chain joins TRBV7-9 and TRBJ2-2; TRBD1 agrees at 10 bases. The CDR3 extends over 16 amino acids. J lost 6 bases, V lost 6 bases, and 10 bases had no gene match. The germline CDR1 and CDR2 sequences are SEHNR and FQNEAQ (reference sequence). The DNA of the CDR3 is TGTGCCAGCAGTCCGACCGGGACAGGGGACGCCGGGGAGCTGTTTTTT. Translated: CASSPTGTGDAGELFF.

In its sample, this clone was seen once. The junction shows a germline mismatch at one end, possibly a read error. The rearrangement joins TRBV7-3 to TRBJ2-5; the match to TRBD2 covers 12 bases. The germline V gene has CDR1 SGHTA and CDR2 FQGTGA. The CDR3 has 17 amino acids. DNA for the CDR3: TGTGCCAGCAGCATAACTAGCGGGGGGTCGACACAAGAGACCCAGTACTTC. It codes for CASSITSGGSTQETQYF. Together with reference TRBV7-3 and TRBJ2-5, the CDR3 gives the full variable domain: GAGVSQTPSNKVTEKGKYVELRCDPISGHTALYWYRQSLGQGPEFLIYFQGTGAADDSGLPNDRFFAVRPEGSVSTLKIQRTERGDSAVYLCASSITSGGSTQETQYFGPGTRLLVL.

The CDR3 spells CASSSNRGNTGELFF. CDR3 DNA sequence: TGTGCCAGCAGCTCGAACAGGGGGAACACCGGGGAGCTGTTTTTT. This sequence joins TRBV11-2 and TRBJ2-2; 7 bases fit TRBD1. The V segment lost 4 bases and the J segment 1 base; nucleotides outside the gene matches: 3. There are 15 residues in the CDR3. Germline V lookup: CDR1 SGHAT, CDR2 FQNNGV.

V is TRBV19 and J is TRBJ1-6, with TRBD1 matching over 8 bases. The CDR3 runs to 15 residues. Trimming took 4 bases from V and 7 from J; bases not matched to a gene: 6. From germline, CDR1 is LNHDA and CDR2 SQIVND (reference sequence). Written as DNA, the CDR3 is TGTGCCAGTAGTAATACAGGGGGTGAAAATTCACCCCTCCACTTT. Translation gives CASSNTGGENSPLHF.

V gene TRBV5-4 combines with J gene TRBJ2-2; D is ambiguous. The germline V gene encodes CDR1 SGHNT and CDR2 YYREEE (reference sequence). Between the trimmed V and J ends, which lost 0 bases and 3 bases, there was a span of 12 bases. This CDR3 has 16 amino acids. The chain's CDR3 is CASSLGSRWDTGELFF. As DNA, the CDR3 is TGTGCCAGCAGCTTGGGTTCCAGGTGGGACACCGGGGAGCTGTTTTTT.

The V and J genes are TRBV13 and TRBJ2-7; 10 nucleotides match TRBD1. This CDR3 comprises 13 residues. Germline CDR1 and CDR2: PRHDT and FYEKMQ (reference sequence). Trimming cost V 3 bases and J 9 bases; bases outside gene matches: 5. CDR3 DNA: TGTGCCAGCAGCTTGGGACAGGGGAGCCCGCAGTACTTC. This sequence encodes CASSLGQGSPQYF.

V is TRBV5-4 and J is TRBJ1-2, with D unclear. Germline V gene data show CDR1 as SGHNT and CDR2 as YYREEE (reference sequence). The germline V and J ends were trimmed by 0 bases and 8 bases, with 8 bases remaining between them. The CDR3 covers 12 residues. The CDR3 region has the DNA TGTGCCAGCAGCTTGGACGGGGTAGGCTACACCTTC. This codes for CASSLDGVGYTF. The variable domain in full, completed from reference TRBV5-4 and TRBJ1-2, reads ETGVTQSPTHLIKTRGQQVTLRCSSQSGHNTVSWYQQALGQGPQFIFQYYREEENGRGNFPPRFSGLQFPNYSSELNVNALELDDSALYLCASSLDGVGYTFGSGTRLTVV.

The genes are TRBV2 and TRBJ2-2; D possibly corresponds to TRBD1 (6 bases). This CDR3 region has 14 residues. Germline V gene lookup returns CDR1 SNHLY and CDR2 FYNNEI. V shed 10 bases and J shed 4 bases, with 16 bases lying between them. The CDR3 spells CATTTFRGTGELFF. CDR3 DNA: TGTGCCACAACAACATTCAGGGGCACCGGGGAGCTGTTTTTT.

The chain carries TRBV19 and TRBJ1-1, with 10 bases lining up with TRBD1. The CDR3 runs to 15 residues. Germline V gives CDR1 LNHDA, CDR2 SQIVND (reference sequence). Losses at the gene ends were 5 bases for V and 3 bases for J; bases not matched to a gene: 6. For the CDR3, the DNA is TGTGCCAGTAGTTTCCGACAGGGGGCCTACACTGAAGCTTTCTTT. Encoded protein: CASSFRQGAYTEAFF.